This T cell receptor beta chain was recovered during a study of T-cell reconstitution after alpha-beta-depleted transplantation in children. Study results and limitations: From newly produced T cells came most of the T-cell counts and diversity one year after transplant. High day-60 TCRbeta diversity in some patients came from surviving recipient T cells and thymic progenitors.

Ten or more counts support this clonotype. Antigen specificity is unknown. Preparation of the TCRbeta library used unique molecular identifiers. TCRdb reprocessed the PCR reads with MiXCR, giving one entry per CDR3 protein. Altogether around 440,000 distinct CDR3 sequences are present, 16% being singletons, with the ten largest covering approximately 28%. Per the germline V gene, CDR1 is LGHNA and CDR2 is YSLEER. With V trimmed by 0 bases and J by 6 bases, 6 bases remained unmatched. This CDR3 region has 16 residues. The sample was PBMCs, mostly from graft donor cells, taken 360 days after TCRalphabeta/CD19-depleted stem cell transplant. This TCR came from a boy under three years old who had a stem cell transplant for Wiskott-Aldrich syndrome, so the T cells may come from the graft donor. This chain joins TRBV4-3 and TRBJ2-1; 9 nucleotides match TRBD2. CDR3 sequence (DNA): TGCGCCAGCAGCCAAGAGGGGACTAGCCCTCCCAATGAGCAGTTCTTC. This encodes CASSQEGTSPPNEQFF.